Listed below are T cell receptor beta chains from one sample, sequenced in a study of T cell responses to AZD1222 COVID-19 vaccine. Sequencing was performed with immunoSEQ multiplex PCR; in TCRdb, only in-frame clones are kept and a portion is missing. Of some 80,000 clones in the sample, 60% to 85% were seen once. Sequenced here: peripheral blood, sampled 28 days after the second dose of the MenACWY control vaccine. Receptors were obtained from an adult who received the MenACWY meningococcal vaccine as a control. The CDR3 runs from the conserved cysteine through the conserved F or W. A D gene is named only where the DNA matches it firmly. Rows may omit the clone size; those that give it use once, few, many or a size class.

j_call: TRBJ1-1; d_call: NA; v_call: TRBV12-5; clone_size: NA; cdr3_aa: CASGITENTEAFF; cdr3_nt: TGTGCTAGTGGTATTACAGAGAACACTGAAGCTTTCTTT
j_call: TRBJ2-5; d_call: TRBD2; v_call: TRBV7-3; clone_size: NA; cdr3_aa: CASSLSGGKQETQYF; cdr3_nt: TGTGCCAGCAGCTTAAGCGGGGGGAAGCAAGAGACCCAGTACTTC
j_call: TRBJ2-1; d_call: TRBD1; v_call: TRBV3-1/TRBV3-2; clone_size: NA; cdr3_aa: CASSQQQGAREQFF; cdr3_nt: TGTGCCAGCAGTCAACAACAGGGGGCTCGGGAGCAGTTCTTC
j_call: TRBJ2-1; d_call: NA; v_call: TRBV7-2; clone_size: NA; cdr3_aa: CASSPTGPEQFF; cdr3_nt: TGTGCCAGCAGCCCCACGGGGCCCGAGCAGTTCTTC
j_call: TRBJ1-1; d_call: NA; v_call: TRBV5-1; clone_size: NA; cdr3_aa: CASSEGPETLEAFF; cdr3_nt: TGCGCCAGCAGTGAAGGGCCAGAAACACTTGAAGCTTTCTTT
j_call: TRBJ2-2; d_call: TRBD2; v_call: TRBV9; clone_size: NA; cdr3_aa: CASSLGTSGRNTGELFF; cdr3_nt: TGTGCCAGCAGCCTCGGGACTAGCGGGAGAAACACCGGGGAGCTGTTTTTT
j_call: TRBJ1-2; d_call: NA; v_call: TRBV28; clone_size: few; cdr3_aa: CAIGQSYGYTF; cdr3_nt: TGTGCCATCGGACAGTCCTATGGCTACACCTTC
j_call: TRBJ1-2; d_call: NA; v_call: TRBV18; clone_size: NA; cdr3_aa: CASSPDGNTNYGYTF; cdr3_nt: TGTGCCAGCTCACCGGACGGGAATACAAACTATGGCTACACCTTC
j_call: TRBJ1-2; d_call: NA; v_call: TRBV6-5; clone_size: NA; cdr3_aa: CASSPDSDYGYTF; cdr3_nt: TGTGCCAGCAGTCCCGACAGTGACTATGGCTACACCTTC
j_call: TRBJ2-3; d_call: NA; v_call: TRBV29-1; clone_size: NA; cdr3_aa: CSVKGGRGESTDTQYF; cdr3_nt: TGCAGCGTTAAGGGGGGCAGGGGAGAAAGCACAGATACGCAGTATTTT
j_call: TRBJ2-5; d_call: NA; v_call: TRBV30; clone_size: once; cdr3_aa: CAWSRAPSETQYF; cdr3_nt: TGTGCCTGGAGTAGGGCCCCATCAGAGACCCAGTACTTC
j_call: TRBJ1-2; d_call: NA; v_call: TRBV5-3; clone_size: NA; cdr3_aa: CARSLQGRNYGYTF; cdr3_nt: TGTGCCAGAAGCTTGCAGGGTAGGAACTATGGCTACACCTTC
j_call: TRBJ2-5; d_call: NA; v_call: TRBV5-4; clone_size: few; cdr3_aa: CASSLATQGLQTQYF; cdr3_nt: TGTGCCAGCAGCTTGGCCACGCAGGGATTGCAGACCCAGTACTTC
j_call: TRBJ2-1; d_call: NA; v_call: TRBV6-5; clone_size: few; cdr3_aa: CASSLYRSSYNEQFF; cdr3_nt: TGTGCCAGCAGTCTGTACAGGAGCTCCTACAATGAGCAGTTCTTC
j_call: TRBJ2-7; d_call: NA; v_call: TRBV28; clone_size: NA; cdr3_aa: CASSFPLAYNEQYF; cdr3_nt: TGTGCCAGCAGTTTCCCCCTCGCCTATAACGAGCAGTACTTC
j_call: TRBJ1-2; d_call: TRBD1; v_call: TRBV19; clone_size: NA; cdr3_aa: CASSTLTGGDGYTF; cdr3_nt: TGTGCCAGTAGTACACTGACAGGGGGCGATGGCTACACCTTC
j_call: TRBJ1-4; d_call: NA; v_call: TRBV19; clone_size: NA; cdr3_aa: CAVAGGTNEKLFF; cdr3_nt: TGTGCCGTTGCGGGTGGAACTAATGAAAAACTGTTTTTT
j_call: TRBJ2-1; d_call: NA; v_call: TRBV28; clone_size: few; cdr3_aa: CASRKGESYNEQFF; cdr3_nt: TGTGCCAGCAGGAAAGGCGAATCCTACAATGAGCAGTTCTTC
j_call: TRBJ1-1; d_call: NA; v_call: TRBV2; clone_size: NA; cdr3_aa: CASSPSSLGRDTEAFF; cdr3_nt: TGTGCCAGCAGTCCTAGTAGTTTGGGGAGGGACACTGAAGCTTTCTTT
j_call: TRBJ2-6; d_call: NA; v_call: TRBV3-1/TRBV3-2; clone_size: NA; cdr3_aa: CASSQDRVWDSGANVLTF; cdr3_nt: TGTGCCAGCAGCCAAGATAGGGTCTGGGACTCTGGGGCCAACGTCCTGACTTTC
j_call: TRBJ1-3; d_call: NA; v_call: TRBV7-9; clone_size: NA; cdr3_aa: CAGATGSGNTIYF; cdr3_nt: TGTGCCGGAGCGACAGGATCTGGAAACACCATATATTTT
j_call: TRBJ1-1; d_call: NA; v_call: TRBV19; clone_size: NA; cdr3_aa: CASSAGAEAFF; cdr3_nt: TGTGCCAGTAGTGCAGGCGCTGAAGCTTTCTTT
j_call: TRBJ2-7; d_call: TRBD2; v_call: TRBV28; clone_size: NA; cdr3_aa: CASSLVAGTYEQYF; cdr3_nt: TGTGCCAGCAGTTTAGTAGCGGGTACCTACGAGCAGTACTTC
j_call: TRBJ1-2; d_call: TRBD1; v_call: TRBV11-2; clone_size: NA; cdr3_aa: CASSFPGGRNYGYTF; cdr3_nt: TGTGCCAGCAGCTTTCCAGGGGGAAGGAACTATGGCTACACCTTC
j_call: TRBJ1-5; d_call: NA; v_call: TRBV9; clone_size: NA; cdr3_aa: CASGGGERQPQHF; cdr3_nt: TGTGCCAGCGGTGGGGGGGAAAGGCAGCCCCAGCATTTT
j_call: TRBJ2-1; d_call: NA; v_call: TRBV5-4; clone_size: NA; cdr3_aa: CASSLLANHNEQFF; cdr3_nt: TGTGCCAGCAGCCTTCTAGCGAACCACAATGAGCAGTTCTTC
j_call: TRBJ2-1; d_call: NA; v_call: TRBV2; clone_size: NA; cdr3_aa: CASTRDSLSEQFF; cdr3_nt: TGTGCCAGCACCCGGGACTCGCTAAGCGAGCAGTTCTTC
j_call: TRBJ2-1; d_call: TRBD1; v_call: TRBV5-4; clone_size: NA; cdr3_aa: CASSSHPLTGENEQFF; cdr3_nt: TGTGCCAGCAGCTCGCATCCTCTGACAGGGGAGAATGAGCAGTTCTTC
j_call: TRBJ1-1; d_call: TRBD1; v_call: TRBV2; clone_size: medium-sized; cdr3_aa: CASRRDSATEAFF; cdr3_nt: TGTGCCAGCAGACGGGACAGTGCGACTGAAGCTTTCTTT
j_call: TRBJ2-3; d_call: NA; v_call: TRBV5-6; clone_size: once; cdr3_aa: CASRGSTDTQYF; cdr3_nt: TGTGCCAGCAGGGGTAGCACAGATACGCAGTATTTT
j_call: TRBJ1-2; d_call: NA; v_call: TRBV7-9; clone_size: NA; cdr3_aa: CASSLAGRDGYTF; cdr3_nt: TGTGCCAGCAGCTTAGCGGGGAGGGATGGCTACACCTTC